This paragraph reports one T cell receptor beta chain. The target antigen is unknown. The sample originates from a study of T cell responses to AZD1222 COVID-19 vaccine. From germline, CDR1 is SGHRS and CDR2 YFSETQ. This CDR3 is built from 18 residues. Trimming pared 0 bases from V and 3 bases from J, leaving 22 bases between. Clones were sequenced by immunoSEQ multiplex PCR, and TCRdb holds only the in-frame ones, with some missing. This sample yields approximately 150,000 clones, of which around 93% are seen a single time; about 4.4% belongs to the top ten. Study findings and constraints: Only 5 to 7 individuals given AZD1222 were seropositive at baseline. Samples come after the peak T cell response, not at day 14. Females outnumbered males among donors, who were mostly white British; clonal diversity was possibly underestimated. Breadth and depth of Spike-specific TCRs rose after two AZD1222 doses.

The receptor's source is an adult in good health. This specimen was peripheral blood, taken on day 0 of AZD1222 vaccination. This chain connects TRBV5-1 to TRBJ2-7; either TRBD1 or TRBD2 may supply D (6 bases each). CDR3 DNA sequence: TGCGCCAGCAGCTTGGCGGAGTGGGGGGCCCCCGGTTTCTACGAGCAGTACTTC. Translated: CASSLAEWGAPGFYEQYF.